This T cell receptor (beta chain) was obtained from a study of cytomegalovirus exposure and HLA in healthy donors. This clone was recorded a few times. Its antigen is still unknown. PCR amplification relied on 60 Vbeta primers (plus 13 Jbeta primers). This table comes from immunoSEQ multiplex PCR, and its TCRdb copy is limited to in-frame clones, with some not included. The profile shows approximately 79,000 clones, around 78% of them singletons. General study findings and limits: Rare TCR sequences predominated, though certain public TCRs were found in many donors.

Likely unrecorded immune exposures existed in these nominally healthy donors. Germline V gene data show CDR1 as ENHRY and CDR2 as SYGVKD. The CDR3 loop spans 13 amino acids. V gave up 2 bases and J gave up 9 bases, with 11 bases separating them. The receptor's source is a male donor in good health and CMV-seropositive. Sequencing was carried out using PBMCs. The V gene is TRBV10-3, the J gene TRBJ2-1; D gene unclear. CDR3 residues: CAISEPPSGEQFF. The CDR3 DNA reads as TGTGCCATCAGTGAGCCGCCTAGTGGTGAGCAGTTCTTC.